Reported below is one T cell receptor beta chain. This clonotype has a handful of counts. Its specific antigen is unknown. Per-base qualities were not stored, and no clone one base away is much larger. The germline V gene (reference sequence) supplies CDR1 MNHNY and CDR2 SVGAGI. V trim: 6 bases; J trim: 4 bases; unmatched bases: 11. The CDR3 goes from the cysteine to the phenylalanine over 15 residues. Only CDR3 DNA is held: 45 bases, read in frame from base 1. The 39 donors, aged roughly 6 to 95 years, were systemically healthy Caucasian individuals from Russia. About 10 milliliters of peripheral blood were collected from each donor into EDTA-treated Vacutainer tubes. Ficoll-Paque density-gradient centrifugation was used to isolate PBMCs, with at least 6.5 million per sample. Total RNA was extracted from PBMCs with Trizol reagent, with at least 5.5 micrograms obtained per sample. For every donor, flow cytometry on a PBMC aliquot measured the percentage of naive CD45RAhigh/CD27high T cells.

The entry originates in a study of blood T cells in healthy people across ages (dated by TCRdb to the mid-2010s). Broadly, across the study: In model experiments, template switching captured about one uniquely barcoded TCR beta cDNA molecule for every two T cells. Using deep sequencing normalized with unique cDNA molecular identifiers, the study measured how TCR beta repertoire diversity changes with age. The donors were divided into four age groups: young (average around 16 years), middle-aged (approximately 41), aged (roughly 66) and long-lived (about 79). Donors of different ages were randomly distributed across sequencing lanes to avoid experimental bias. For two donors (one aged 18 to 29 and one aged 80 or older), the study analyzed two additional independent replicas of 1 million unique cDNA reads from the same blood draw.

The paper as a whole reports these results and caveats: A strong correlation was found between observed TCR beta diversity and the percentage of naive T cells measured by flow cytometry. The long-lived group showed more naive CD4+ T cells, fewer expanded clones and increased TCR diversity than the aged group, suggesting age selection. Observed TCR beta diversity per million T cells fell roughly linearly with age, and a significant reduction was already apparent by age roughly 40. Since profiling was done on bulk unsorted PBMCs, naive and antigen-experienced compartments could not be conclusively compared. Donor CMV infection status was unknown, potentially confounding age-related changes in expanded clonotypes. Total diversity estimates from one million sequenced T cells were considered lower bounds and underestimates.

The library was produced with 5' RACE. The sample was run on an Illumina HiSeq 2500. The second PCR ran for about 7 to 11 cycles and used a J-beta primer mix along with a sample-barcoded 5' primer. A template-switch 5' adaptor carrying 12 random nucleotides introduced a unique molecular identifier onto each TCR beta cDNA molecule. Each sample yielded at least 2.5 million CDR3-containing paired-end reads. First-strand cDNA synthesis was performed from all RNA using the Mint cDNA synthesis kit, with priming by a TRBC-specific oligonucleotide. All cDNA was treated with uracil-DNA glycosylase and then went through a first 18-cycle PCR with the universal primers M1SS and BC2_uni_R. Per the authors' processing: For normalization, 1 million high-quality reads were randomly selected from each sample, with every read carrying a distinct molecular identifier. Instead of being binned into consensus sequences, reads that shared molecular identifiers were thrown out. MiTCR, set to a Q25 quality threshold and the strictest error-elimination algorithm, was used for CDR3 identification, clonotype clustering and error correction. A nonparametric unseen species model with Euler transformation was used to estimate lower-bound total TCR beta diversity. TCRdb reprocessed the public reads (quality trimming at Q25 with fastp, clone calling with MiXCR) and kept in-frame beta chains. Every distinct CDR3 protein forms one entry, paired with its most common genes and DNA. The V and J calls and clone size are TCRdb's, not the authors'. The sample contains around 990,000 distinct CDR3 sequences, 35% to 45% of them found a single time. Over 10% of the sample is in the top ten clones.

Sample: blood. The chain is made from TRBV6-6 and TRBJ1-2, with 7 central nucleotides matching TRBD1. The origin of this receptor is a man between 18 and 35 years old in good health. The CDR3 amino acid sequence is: CASSDRQGGFYGYTF. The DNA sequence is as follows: TGTGCCAGCAGCGACAGACAGGGAGGATTCTATGGCTACACCTTC.